A selection of T cell receptor beta chains follows, all from one sample in a study of CD8 T cells in ankylosing spondylitis. MiXCR, applied by TCRdb to the 5' RACE reads, yields one record per CDR3 protein. The profile shows hundreds of thousands of distinct CDR3 sequences, approximately 9% of them singletons. The material sequenced was blood, either unsorted or a sorted T cell fraction (not recorded which). The receptors were gathered from a male donor with ankylosing spondylitis or in good health (not recorded which). Each CDR3 is given without its conserved first and last residue. Each record gives: V gene, J gene, CDR3 protein.

TRBV28	TRBJ2-1	ASGLAEPNEQF
TRBV25-1	TRBJ1-2	ASRGGGNYGYT
TRBV9	TRBJ2-3	ASSVEGLPPDTQY
TRBV20-1	TRBJ2-7	SARDPGLAGVGEQY
TRBV29-1	TRBJ2-5	SVRSGMIETQY
TRBV19	TRBJ2-5	AAGETQY
TRBV6-5	TRBJ1-2	ASSYLPGQGYGYT
TRBV7-2	TRBJ1-1	ASSFTGGGEAF
TRBV7-2	TRBJ2-7	ASSQPTSGQY
TRBV5-5	TRBJ2-3	ASSRGQGNTDTQY
TRBV4-2	TRBJ2-7	ASSHDFSGAYEQY
TRBV9	TRBJ2-2	ASGGLAGGLNTGELF
TRBV12-3/TRBV12-4	TRBJ1-1	ASSLGRREAF
TRBV12-3/TRBV12-4	TRBJ1-2	ASSPRRGYT
TRBV12-3/TRBV12-4	TRBJ2-1	ASRRDSYNNEQF
TRBV5-1	TRBJ1-6	ASSSNEGGYSPLH
TRBV5-1	TRBJ1-1	ASGDRLNTEAF
TRBV4-3	TRBJ1-1	ASSQDRKTNTEAF
TRBV12-3/TRBV12-4	TRBJ1-1	ASSPRGTEAF
TRBV12-3/TRBV12-4	TRBJ2-7	ASSLTGLAGGRSYEQY
TRBV7-8	TRBJ1-6	ASSLAGTAQSPLH
TRBV5-1	TRBJ2-2	ASSLGRVGELF
TRBV20-1	TRBJ2-1	SARVNRGNEQF
TRBV7-2	TRBJ1-5	ASSLIKNQPQH
TRBV29-1	TRBJ2-2	SVRTEYTGELF
TRBV3-1	TRBJ1-1	ASSQKGRGMNTEAF
TRBV5-1	TRBJ1-2	ASSLGGLLYGYT
TRBV29-1	TRBJ2-1	SVEGLAGRKSYNEQF
TRBV20-1	TRBJ1-5	SASNDGGFGQPQH
TRBV27	TRBJ2-3	ASSSRDFYTDTQY
TRBV30	TRBJ2-3	AWGYGGDTQY
TRBV5-1	TRBJ1-4	ASSLARGQGEKLF
TRBV6-2/TRBV6-3	TRBJ2-2	ASSPSSTFGELF
TRBV7-3	TRBJ2-2	ASSFLQGRTNTGELF
TRBV6-2/TRBV6-3	TRBJ1-5	ASSYSRSTGGDYQPQH
TRBV7-9	TRBJ2-3	ASSSLAGTDTQY
TRBV7-9	TRBJ2-1	AIQTSGSSQF
TRBV12-3/TRBV12-4	TRBJ1-6	ASSREAYNSPLH
TRBV6-1	TRBJ1-1	ASSEANRQNTEAF
TRBV7-6	TRBJ2-5	ASSLDPERGGRETQY
TRBV7-2	TRBJ2-1	ASSLAVRGAESNEQF
TRBV5-1	TRBJ1-4	ASSQEDTEKLF
TRBV10-3	TRBJ1-1	AISESAGRQNSEAF